Presented here are 14 T cell receptor beta chains from one specimen sequenced in a study of T cells after somatic rescue of genetic block. Clones were read by immunoSEQ multiplex PCR, and TCRdb kept only the in-frame ones, dropping some. The profile shows some 90,000 clones, more than 80% of them singletons. The sequenced sample was peripheral blood mononuclear cells (PBMCs). These receptor sequences come from a young woman.

CDR3 DNA: TGCGCCAGCAGAGAGACAGGGATCAACTATGGCTACACCTTC. It specifies CASRETGINYGYTF. The chain recombines TRBV5-1 with TRBJ1-2; the match to TRBD1 covers 7 bases. This CDR3 has 14 amino acids. With 5 bases clipped from V and 2 bases from J, the junction kept 6 bases outside the gene matches. The V gene's germline CDR1 is SGHRS and CDR2 YFSETQ.

V gene TRBV30 combines with J gene TRBJ1-2; tentative D call: TRBD1 (6 bases). The CDR3 runs to 13 residues. Germline-derived CDR1 and CDR2 are GTSNPN and SVGIG (reference sequence). V lost 3 bases and J lost 8, with 16 bases in between. CDR3 DNA: TGTGCCTGGAGGGGACACACTCCGAGGGGCTACACCTTC. This encodes CAWRGHTPRGYTF.

This clone was seen once. This chain joins TRBV28 and TRBJ1-5, with 7 bases aligning to TRBD1. CDR1 is MDHEN and CDR2 is SYDVKM in the germline V gene. V lost 6 bases, J lost 7 bases, and 9 bases stayed unmatched. The length of the CDR3 is 14 residues. CDR3 DNA sequence: TGTGCCAGCAGACCAAAGACAGGGTGGCAGCCCCAGCATTTT. Translated, it gives CASRPKTGWQPQHF.

J is TRBJ2-1 and V is TRBV29-1, with a weak D call TRBD2 (6 bases). Per germline, CDR1 SQVTM and CDR2 ANQGSEA. V dropped 6 bases and J dropped 6 bases, with 15 bases sitting between them. This CDR3 is 13 amino acids long. For the CDR3, the DNA is TGCAGCGTCCATCGGCTAGCGAGCAATGAGCAGTTCTTC. It encodes CSVHRLASNEQFF.

The chain combines TRBV9 with TRBJ2-7, with D possibly being TRBD1 or TRBD2 (5 bases each). This CDR3 comprises 15 residues. CDR1 and CDR2 (germline): SGDLS, YYNGEE. V was clipped by 0 bases and J by 3 bases, with 13 bases between them. In DNA, the CDR3 is TGTGCCAGCAGCGTAGCCCGGGGTGGGGGCTACGAGCAGTACTTC. It encodes CASSVARGGGYEQYF.

The V and J genes are TRBV11-3 and TRBJ1-1; 10 bases map to TRBD1. Germline V gene data show CDR1 as SGHNT and CDR2 as YENEEA. The CDR3 runs 17 residues. V trimming: 5 bases; J trimming: 0 bases; junction bases outside the gene matches: 9. The CDR3 bases are TGTGCCAGCAGCGGACGACAGGGGGCAAAGGTGAACACTGAAGCTTTCTTT. Its translation: CASSGRQGAKVNTEAFF.

The V and J genes are TRBV6-5 and TRBJ2-2; D gene uncertain. The CDR3 is 16 residues long. Trimming stripped 2 bases from V and 0 bases from J, with 10 bases between. The germline V gene encodes CDR1 MNHEY and CDR2 SVGAGI. The chain's CDR3 is CASSYVITANTGELFF. The DNA of the CDR3 is TGTGCCAGCAGTTACGTAATCACAGCGAACACCGGGGAGCTGTTTTTT.

The genes are TRBV5-1 and TRBJ2-7; D could derive from TRBD1 or TRBD2 (5 bases each). CDR1 is SGHRS and CDR2 is YFSETQ in the germline V gene. Trimming removed 0 bases from V and 5 bases from J, with 12 bases in between. The CDR3 sequence is 14 residues long. The CDR3: CASSLDRDGHEQYF. As DNA, the CDR3 is TGCGCCAGCAGCTTGGACCGGGACGGACACGAGCAGTACTTC.

The chain has TRBV6-1 and TRBJ2-1; perhaps D is TRBD1 or TRBD2 (5 bases each). Germline loops: CDR1 MNHNS, CDR2 SASEGT. The length of the CDR3 is 15 residues. The V end was cut by 1 base, the J end by 7 bases, with 14 bases between. For the CDR3, the DNA is TGTGCCAGCAGTGAAGAGGGCGCAGGGAGTAATGAGCAGTTCTTC. This translates into CASSEEGAGSNEQFF.

The chain recombines TRBV29-1 with TRBJ2-3; TRBD2 aligns across 7 bases. V trimming: 0 bases; J trimming: 8 bases; junction bases outside the gene matches: 5. The CDR3 covers 13 residues. Germline values: CDR1 SQVTM, CDR2 ANQGSEA. Here the CDR3 DNA reads TGCAGCGTTGAAGAGCTGACGGGGGGTACGCAGTATTTT. As protein: CSVEELTGGTQYF.

The J gene is TRBJ2-1, the V gene TRBV6-4, with 7 positions matching TRBD2. CDR3 size: 16 residues. The V gene's germline CDR1 is MRHNA and CDR2 SNTAGT. Trimming took 0 bases from V and 2 from J; bases not matched to a gene: 4. CDR3 region: CASSDSGSGAYNEQFF. CDR3 DNA sequence: TGTGCCAGCAGTGACTCTGGAAGCGGGGCCTACAATGAGCAGTTCTTC.

The chain carries TRBV7-8 and TRBJ2-7; D unclear. The CDR3 is made up of 15 amino acids. Per germline, CDR1 SGHVS and CDR2 FQNEAQ. V lost 1 base and J 3 bases, leaving 13 bases between the germline ends. The CDR3 reads CASSLVGAFDYEQYF. CDR3 nucleotide sequence: TGTGCCAGCAGCTTAGTTGGTGCATTCGACTACGAGCAGTACTTC.

This clone has only one observation. The V and J genes are TRBV25-1 and TRBJ1-1; a possible D gene is TRBD1 (6 bases). Germline-derived CDR1 and CDR2 are MGHDK and SYGVNS. This CDR3 contains 14 residues. Between the trimmed V and J ends, which lost 6 bases and 3 bases, there was a span of 14 bases. CDR3 sequence reads: CASRSGDGDTEAFF. The CDR3 region has the DNA TGTGCCAGCAGATCAGGGGATGGGGACACTGAAGCTTTCTTT.

This chain connects TRBV7-6 to TRBJ2-2; 12 nucleotides align to TRBD2. Trimming took 5 bases from V and 9 from J; bases not matched to a gene: 4. The CDR3 has 14 residues. Germline CDR1 and CDR2: SGHVS and FNYEAQ. The CDR3 DNA follows: TGTGCCAGCAGCCCCGGACTAGCGGGAAGGGAGCTGTTTTTT. Protein product: CASSPGLAGRELFF.